One sample yielded the 8 T cell receptor beta chains listed below, sequenced in a study of read filtering for tumor transcriptome and immune sequencing. The library was built from around 380 ng RNA with molecular barcoded adaptors for alpha/delta and beta/gamma chains. TCRdb re-derived calls from the reads in MiXCR, one entry per CDR3 protein. The sample consists of 100,000 to 150,000 distinct CDR3 sequences, approximately 13% of them appearing once. What was sequenced was a population of CD138-negative cells sorted from bone marrow. These TCRs come from a donor over 35 with multiple myeloma.

This clonotype was observed many times. The chain employs TRBV4-1 and TRBJ1-6; D is undetermined. From germline, CDR1 is MGHRA and CDR2 YSYEKL. The CDR3 contains 14 residues. V lost 6 bases to trimming and J lost 5 bases, with 11 bases between them. This CDR3 is CASRLREDNSPLHF. As DNA, the CDR3 is TGCGCCAGCAGACTCCGGGAAGATAATTCACCCCTCCACTTT.

In this sample, this clonotype turned up many times. J is TRBJ2-5 and V is TRBV5-1; D not certain. The CDR3 is 14 residues long. Germline assignment: CDR1 SGHRS and CDR2 YFSETQ. V lost 6 bases and J lost 1, with 13 bases in between. The CDR3 nucleotides are TGCGCCAGCACTCCCCTAGATCCCCAAGAGACCCAGTACTTC. It encodes CASTPLDPQETQYF.

This clonotype has a count of ten or more. V and J are TRBV3-1 and TRBJ2-3, with 10 bases lining up with TRBD2. Per the germline V gene, CDR1 is LGHDT and CDR2 is YNNKEL (reference sequence). The V and J ends lost 4 bases and 1 base, in that order; junction bases with no gene match: 14. CDR3 length: 19 amino acids. In nucleotides, the CDR3 is TGTGCCAGCAGCCCCCAGCGTAGCGGGGGGCCCCTTGGCACAGATACGCAGTATTTT. The encoded protein is CASSPQRSGGPLGTDTQYF.

Ten or more counts support this clonotype. At one end, the junction sequence differs from germline, possibly due to a read error. The chain is built from TRBV5-1 and TRBJ1-1; D not certain. The CDR3 is 14 amino acids. The V gene's germline CDR1 is SGHRS and CDR2 YFSETQ. CDR3 in amino acids: CASSLERSSTKAFF. CDR3 coding DNA: TGCGCCAGCAGCTTGGAACGGTCAAGCACTAAAGCTTTCTTT.

This clonotype was counted once. The chain has TRBV7-7 and TRBJ2-2; tentatively, D is TRBD2 (5 bases). The CDR3 extends over 15 amino acids. Germline loops: CDR1 SSHAT, CDR2 FNYEAQ (reference sequence). V was clipped by 4 bases and J by 1 base, with 10 bases between them. The DNA of the CDR3 is TGTGCCAGCAGCTCAGGAGGTGTGAACACCGGGGAGCTGTTTTTT. It encodes CASSSGGVNTGELFF.

This clonotype has a handful of counts. V and J are TRBV11-2 and TRBJ2-5; D is possibly TRBD1 (6 bases). V was trimmed by 0 bases and J by 4 bases, leaving 15 bases between them. The germline V gene encodes CDR1 SGHAT and CDR2 FQNNGV. The CDR3 contains 16 residues. The CDR3 loop reads CASSLDHAGVGETQYF. DNA of the CDR3: TGTGCCAGCAGCTTAGATCACGCAGGGGTAGGAGAGACCCAGTACTTC. Variable domain in full (rest from reference TRBV11-2 and TRBJ2-5): EAGVAQSPRYKIIEKRQSVAFWCNPISGHATLYWYQQILGQGPKLLIQFQNNGVVDDSQLPKDRFSAERLKGVDSTLKIQPAKLEDSAVYLCASSLDHAGVGETQYFGPGTRLLVL.

This clonotype was seen many times. The rearrangement links TRBV5-4 to TRBJ2-1; D may be TRBD1 (6 bases). V lost 3 bases to trimming and J lost 1 base, with 14 bases between them. The CDR3 length is 16 residues. CDR1 and CDR2 from the germline V gene are SGHNT and YYREEE (reference sequence). CDR3 protein: CASSSAGAGSYNEQFF. The CDR3 DNA reads TGTGCCAGCAGCTCGGCAGGGGCCGGATCCTACAATGAGCAGTTCTTC.

This rearrangement joins TRBV29-1 to TRBJ1-2, with D uncertain. The germline CDR1 and CDR2 sequences are SQVTM and ANQGSEA. The CDR3 runs to 12 residues. V shed 3 bases and J shed 5 bases, with 10 bases lying between them. CDR3 sequence reads: CSVERQHYGYTF. CDR3 nucleotides: TGCAGCGTTGAGCGTCAGCATTATGGCTACACCTTC.